This TCR beta chain appears in the sequencing data of a study of blood T cell repertoires in COVID-19. Study summary: T cells, B-cell-depleted T cells, or PBMCs supplied cDNA or gDNA.

In the original workflow: Reference gene primers were amplified, and this amplification served to estimate nucleated cell counts. Repertoires were generated with immunoSEQ multiplex PCR, while TCRdb's copy carries only in-frame clones and drops some. The V and J calls and clone size are taken from that table; D and trimming were inferred from the DNA. This sample yields about 50,000 clones, of which around 84% are seen a single time; about a sixth belongs to the top ten. The germline V gene has CDR1 SGHTA and CDR2 FQGNSA. V shed 6 bases and J 0 bases; nucleotides not matched to a gene: 4. This CDR3 region has 16 residues.

The sequenced sample consisted of peripheral blood. This TCR derives from a man aged 65 to 79 with active COVID-19. The chain links TRBV7-2 to TRBJ2-1; 11 bases align to TRBD2. This chain's CDR3 is CASRRTSGSSYNEQFF. In DNA, the CDR3 is TGTGCCAGCAGACGGACTAGCGGGTCCTCCTACAATGAGCAGTTCTTC.